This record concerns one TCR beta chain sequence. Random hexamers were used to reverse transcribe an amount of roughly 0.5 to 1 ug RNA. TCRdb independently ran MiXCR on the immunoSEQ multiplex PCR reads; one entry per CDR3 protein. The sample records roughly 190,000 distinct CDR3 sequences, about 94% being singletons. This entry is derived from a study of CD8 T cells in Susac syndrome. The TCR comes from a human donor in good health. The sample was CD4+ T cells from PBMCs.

The CDR3, as DNA: TGTGCCAGCGCAGAAGGAAACACCATATATTTT. Protein product: CASAEGNTIYF. The chain uses TRBV2 and TRBJ1-3; D is undetermined. The V end lost 8 bases, the J end lost 4 bases, and 6 bases lay between the germline ends. The germline V gene has CDR1 SNHLY and CDR2 FYNNEI. The CDR3 contains 11 residues. Combining the CDR3 with reference TRBV2 and TRBJ1-3 gives the whole variable domain EPEVTQTPSHQVTQMGQEVILRCVPISNHLYFYWYRQILGQKVEFLVSFYNNEISEKSEIFDDQFSVERPDGSNFTLKIRSTKLEDSAMYFCASAEGNTIYFGEGSWLTVV.